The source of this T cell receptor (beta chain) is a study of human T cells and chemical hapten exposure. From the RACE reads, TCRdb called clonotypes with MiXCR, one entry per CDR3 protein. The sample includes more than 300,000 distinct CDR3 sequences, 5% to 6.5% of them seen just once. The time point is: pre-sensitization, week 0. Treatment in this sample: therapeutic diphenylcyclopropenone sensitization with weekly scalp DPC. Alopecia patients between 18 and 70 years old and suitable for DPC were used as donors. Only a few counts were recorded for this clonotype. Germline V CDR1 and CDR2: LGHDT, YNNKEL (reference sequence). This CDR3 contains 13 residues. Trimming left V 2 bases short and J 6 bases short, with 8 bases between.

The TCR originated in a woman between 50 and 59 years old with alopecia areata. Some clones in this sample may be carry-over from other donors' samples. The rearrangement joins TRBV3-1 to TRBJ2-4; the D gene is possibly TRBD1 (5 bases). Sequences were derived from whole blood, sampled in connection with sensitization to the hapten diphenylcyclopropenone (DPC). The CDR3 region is CASSQFDRNIQYF. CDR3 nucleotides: TGTGCCAGCAGCCAATTTGACAGAAACATTCAGTACTTC.